What follows are 28 T cell receptor beta chains derived from one specimen sequenced in a study of cytomegalovirus exposure and HLA in healthy donors. The PCR ran on 60 Vbeta and 13 Jbeta primers. Repertoires were generated with immunoSEQ multiplex PCR, while TCRdb's copy carries only in-frame clones and drops some. The repertoire table contains fewer than 200,000 clones. The sequenced material came from PBMCs. All receptors come from a man aged 25 to 40 in good health and CMV-seronegative.

This chain joins TRBV6-5 and TRBJ1-4; a weak D match, TRBD1 (6 bases). The CDR3 loop spans 13 amino acids. Trimming cost V 6 bases and J 7 bases, with 12 bases left between them. Germline CDR1 MNHEY, CDR2 SVGAGI. CDR3 DNA sequence: TGTGCCAGCAGCCAGGACAGAATTGAAAAACTGTTTTTT. It is translated as CASSQDRIEKLFF.

The rearrangement links TRBV9 to TRBJ2-2; maybe TRBD2 (6 bases). V gave up 0 bases and J gave up 5 bases, with 11 bases separating them. Germline V CDR1 and CDR2: SGDLS, YYNGEE. The CDR3 sequence is 15 residues long. The CDR3 DNA follows: TGTGCCAGCAGCGTAGACCCGGGGGTAACCGGGGAGCTGTTTTTT. It specifies CASSVDPGVTGELFF.

With regard to this clone: This same CDR3 is encoded by further DNA sequences in the sample. V usage is TRBV6-5 and J usage is TRBJ1-3, with D uncertain. CDR1 MNHEY and CDR2 SVGAGI come from the germline V gene. The length of the CDR3 is 13 residues. Trimming pared 4 bases from V and 0 bases from J, leaving 4 bases between. The CDR3 sequence is CASSSPSGNTIYF. The CDR3 DNA is TGTGCCAGCAGTTCTCCCTCTGGAAACACCATATATTTT.

V is TRBV19 and J is TRBJ2-3; 9 bases match TRBD2. CDR3 size: 18 residues. CDR1 and CDR2 from the germline V gene are LNHDA and SQIVND (reference sequence). V shed 3 bases and J 4 bases; nucleotides not matched to a gene: 14. This chain's CDR3 is CASSIPSNLAGLADTQYF. In DNA, the CDR3 is TGTGCCAGTAGTATTCCCTCAAATCTAGCGGGGTTGGCAGATACGCAGTATTTT.

This sequence joins TRBV19 and TRBJ2-3; TRBD1 matches at 11 bases. The CDR3 is 18 residues long. Germline V gene data show CDR1 as LNHDA and CDR2 as SQIVND (reference sequence). The J segment lost 0 bases and the V segment lost 6 bases, leaving 11 bases of the junction unmatched. The CDR3 DNA follows: TGTGCCAGTAGCCGATACCCAGGGACAGGGGGGAGCACAGATACGCAGTATTTT. Translating it yields CASSRYPGTGGSTDTQYF.

CDR3 nucleotides: TGTGCCAGCAGCGTAGTACTAGCGGGAGACGGGGCCGGGGAGCTGTTTTTT. Amino acid sequence: CASSVVLAGDGAGELFF. The genes are TRBV9 and TRBJ2-2, with 11 bases matching TRBD2. V lost 0 bases and J lost 6; bases outside the gene matches: 7. Germline V gene lookup returns CDR1 SGDLS and CDR2 YYNGEE. CDR3 length equals 17 residues.

This CDR3 reads CASSETRGLAGQNEQFF. DNA of the CDR3: TGTGCCAGCAGCGAGACCAGGGGACTAGCGGGACAAAATGAGCAGTTCTTC. V and J are TRBV14 and TRBJ2-1; the match to TRBD2 covers 13 bases. The germline gives CDR1 SGHDN, CDR2 FVKESK. CDR3 length equals 17 residues. Trimming at V came to 5 bases and at J to 7 bases, leaving 11 bases not matched to a gene.

The rearrangement links TRBV6-5 to TRBJ2-7; 9 positions agree with TRBD2. The V gene end was trimmed by 0 bases and the J gene end by 4 bases; junction bases not matched to a gene: 4. The germline gives CDR1 MNHEY, CDR2 SVGAGI. This CDR3 has 15 residues. The CDR3 reads CASSYSTSGQYEQYF. The DNA for the CDR3 is TGTGCCAGCAGTTACTCGACTAGCGGCCAATACGAGCAGTACTTC.

V gene TRBV5-1 combines with J gene TRBJ1-1, with D tentatively TRBD1 (5 bases). V was clipped by 3 bases and J by 2 bases, with 11 bases between them. The V gene's germline CDR1 is SGHRS and CDR2 YFSETQ. The CDR3 extends over 14 amino acids. CDR3 protein: CASSSGLTNTEAFF. The CDR3, as DNA: TGCGCCAGCAGCTCGGGACTAACTAACACTGAAGCTTTCTTT.

The CDR3 reads CASSLGQGMNTEAFF. Here the CDR3 DNA reads TGTGCCAGCAGCTTGGGACAGGGCATGAACACTGAAGCTTTCTTT. This chain connects TRBV7-2 to TRBJ1-1, with 9 positions matching TRBD1. The CDR3 has 15 amino acids. The germline V gene encodes CDR1 SGHTA and CDR2 FQGNSA. With 3 bases clipped from V and 0 bases from J, the junction kept 2 bases outside the gene matches.

The rearrangement joins TRBV5-6 to TRBJ2-1, with 8 bases identical to TRBD2. V lost 5 bases, J lost 1 base, and 8 bases stayed unmatched. The CDR3 consists of 16 residues. The V gene's germline CDR1 is SGHDT and CDR2 YYEEEE. The CDR3 region is CASRRAGAKSYNEQFF. In DNA, the CDR3 is TGTGCCAGCAGGAGAGCGGGAGCAAAATCCTACAATGAGCAGTTCTTC.

CDR3 amino acids: CASSVRRGGSDTQYF. The CDR3 nucleotides are TGTGCCAGCAGTGTTCGGCGGGGGGGTTCAGATACGCAGTATTTT. V gene TRBV2 combines with J gene TRBJ2-3, with 9 nucleotides matching TRBD2. The CDR3 spans 15 residues. Trimming cost V 4 bases and J 4 bases; bases outside gene matches: 6. Germline V CDR1 and CDR2: SNHLY, FYNNEI.

The chain uses TRBV5-1 and TRBJ1-1; D is possibly TRBD1 (5 bases). The V end lost 4 bases, the J end lost 1 base, and 14 bases lay between the germline ends. The CDR3 totals 15 residues. Germline V lookup: CDR1 SGHRS, CDR2 YFSETQ. The CDR3 here is CASSPKTGSNTEAFF. DNA of the CDR3: TGCGCCAGCAGCCCAAAAACAGGTTCGAACACTGAAGCTTTCTTT. Complete variable domain (other parts from reference TRBV5-1 and TRBJ1-1): KAGVTQTPRYLIKTRGQQVTLSCSPISGHRSVSWYQQTPGQGLQFLFEYFSETQRNKGNFPGRFSGRQFSNSRSEMNVSTLELGDSALYLCASSPKTGSNTEAFFGQGTRLTVV.

This chain uses TRBV9 with TRBJ2-4, with 7 bases lining up with TRBD1. The CDR3 consists of 14 residues. The V segment lost 4 bases and the J segment 8 bases; nucleotides outside the gene matches: 9. The germline V gene encodes CDR1 SGDLS and CDR2 YYNGEE. CDR3 sequence: CASSRDRVYDIQYF. CDR3 nucleotide sequence: TGTGCCAGCAGCCGAGACAGGGTGTATGACATTCAGTACTTC.

The chain employs TRBV4-1 and TRBJ1-1; D is unresolved. V lost 4 bases and J lost 4, with 22 bases in between. The CDR3 contains 17 residues. CDR1 is MGHRA and CDR2 is YSYEKL in the germline V gene. DNA for the CDR3: TGCGCCAGCAGCCTCCATAAGGCAGCGAACTTGTTCACTGAAGCTTTCTTT. Translating gives CASSLHKAANLFTEAFF.

The rearrangement joins TRBV4-2 to TRBJ1-1; 9 bases agree with TRBD1. Germline lookup yields CDR1 LGHNA and CDR2 YNFKEQ. The CDR3 contains 15 residues. Losses at the gene ends were 5 bases for V and 0 bases for J; bases not matched to a gene: 4. The CDR3 spells CASSFWTGVNTEAFF. DNA of the CDR3: TGTGCCAGCAGCTTCTGGACAGGGGTGAACACTGAAGCTTTCTTT.

The chain recombines TRBV27 with TRBJ2-1; 7 bases align to TRBD2. This CDR3 contains 14 residues. Germline CDR1 and CDR2: MNHEY and SMNVEV (reference sequence). J gave up 5 bases and V 2 bases, and 3 bases lay outside the gene matches. CDR3 sequence (DNA): TGTGCCAGCAGTTTAAGCGGGGCGCACAATGAGCAGTTCTTC. Protein product: CASSLSGAHNEQFF.

V is TRBV10-2 and J is TRBJ1-5, with D unclear. The V end lost 7 bases, the J end lost 3 bases, and 13 bases lay between the germline ends. The CDR3 is 14 residues long. Germline-derived CDR1 and CDR2 are WSHSY and SAAADI. This chain's CDR3 is CASMREAVNQPQHF. In DNA, the CDR3 is TGCGCCAGCATGAGGGAGGCAGTCAATCAGCCCCAGCATTTT.

The V and J genes are TRBV5-1 and TRBJ1-1, with TRBD1 as a possible D gene (5 bases). Trimming cost V 0 bases and J 1 base, with 19 bases left between them. The CDR3 totals 18 residues. Germline assignment: CDR1 SGHRS and CDR2 YFSETQ. The CDR3 coding sequence is TGCGCCAGCAGCTTGGGGGTGGCGGGGGGAGTGGGGAACACTGAAGCTTTCTTT. Translated, it gives CASSLGVAGGVGNTEAFF.

The chain combines TRBV13 with TRBJ1-6; D is unclear. V was trimmed by 1 base and J by 8 bases, leaving 12 bases between them. Per germline, CDR1 PRHDT and CDR2 FYEKMQ (reference sequence). CDR3 length equals 15 residues. This chain's CDR3 is CASSLVRARDSPLHF. CDR3 DNA: TGTGCCAGCAGCTTAGTGAGGGCTCGCGATTCACCCCTCCACTTT. Complete variable domain (other parts from reference TRBV13 and TRBJ1-6): AAGVIQSPRHLIKEKRETATLKCYPIPRHDTVYWYQQGPGQDPQFLISFYEKMQSDKGSIPDRFSAQQFSDYHSELNMSSLELGDSALYFCASSLVRARDSPLHFGNGTRLTVT.

CDR3 sequence: CAISDSYEQYF. The DNA for the CDR3 is TGTGCCATCAGTGACAGCTACGAGCAGTACTTC. The chain carries TRBV10-3 and TRBJ2-7, with D unresolved. The V and J ends lost 3 bases and 3 bases respectively, with 3 bases between them. Germline values: CDR1 ENHRY, CDR2 SYGVKD. The CDR3 consists of 11 residues.

This CDR3 is CASSYGQGPYEQYF. DNA of the CDR3: TGTGCCAGCAGTTACGGCCAGGGGCCCTACGAGCAGTACTTC. The gene calls are TRBV6-5 and TRBJ2-7; tentative D call: TRBD1 (6 bases). This CDR3 has 14 amino acids. Trimming removed 2 bases at V and 2 bases at J, with 10 bases between. CDR1 and CDR2 (germline): MNHEY, SVGAGI.

This rearrangement joins TRBV5-6 to TRBJ2-3; 8 bases line up with TRBD2. CDR1 is SGHDT, CDR2 YYEEEE, per germline. CDR3 length equals 15 residues. Trimming cost V 4 bases and J 4 bases; bases outside gene matches: 8. The CDR3 DNA is TGTGCCAGCAGCACCCCGGGACTAGTACCAGATACGCAGTATTTT. This gives the protein CASSTPGLVPDTQYF. Variable domain in full (rest from reference TRBV5-6 and TRBJ2-3): DAGVTQSPTHLIKTRGQQVTLRCSPKSGHDTVSWYQQALGQGPQFIFQYYEEEERQRGNFPDRFSGHQFPNYSSELNVNALLLGDSALYLCASSTPGLVPDTQYFGPGTRLTVL.

V usage is TRBV19 and J usage is TRBJ2-1; TRBD2 aligns across 8 bases. The germline V gene encodes CDR1 LNHDA and CDR2 SQIVND (reference sequence). The CDR3 loop spans 15 amino acids. V shed 7 bases, J shed 7 bases, and the junction held 12 bases outside the gene matches. CDR3 protein: CASTLGGAAYNEQFF. The CDR3 coding sequence is TGTGCCAGTACCCTCGGGGGGGCAGCGTATAATGAGCAGTTCTTC.

J is TRBJ1-2 and V is TRBV10-3; 7 nucleotides align to TRBD1. The CDR3 consists of 13 residues. The ends lost 8 bases at V and 8 bases at J; junction bases unmatched: 11. Germline CDR1 is ENHRY and CDR2 is SYGVKD. In nucleotides, the CDR3 is TGTGCCATCGAGGCCCTGACAGGGCGAGGCTACACCTTC. This sequence encodes CAIEALTGRGYTF.

The rearrangement uses TRBV21-1 and TRBJ2-7; the D call TRBD1 from the table was never checked on the DNA. TRBV21-1 is an annotated pseudogene. This CDR3 is 12 amino acids long. In DNA, the CDR3 is TGTGCCAGCAGCCCAGGGTCCCTCGAGCAGTACTTC. Its protein product is CASSPGSLEQYF.

This chain connects TRBV11-3 to TRBJ2-2, with TRBD2 as a possible D gene (5 bases). V was shortened by 4 bases and J by 6 bases, with 12 bases between the two germline ends. The CDR3 is made up of 14 amino acids. Per the germline V gene, CDR1 is SGHNT and CDR2 is YENEEA. The CDR3: CASSSTLDPGELFF. The CDR3 DNA sequence: TGTGCCAGCAGCTCTACACTAGATCCCGGGGAGCTGTTTTTT. Drawing the rest from reference TRBV11-3 and TRBJ2-2, the complete variable domain is EAGVVQSPRYKIIEKKQPVAFWCNPISGHNTLYWYLQNLGQGPELLIRYENEEAVDDSQLPKDRFSAERLKGVDSTLKIQPAELGDSAVYLCASSSTLDPGELFFGEGSRLTVL.

The V and J genes are TRBV27 and TRBJ1-2; D is perhaps TRBD1 (5 bases). V lost 8 bases, J lost 3 bases, and 13 bases lay in between. CDR1 MNHEY and CDR2 SMNVEV come from the germline V gene (reference sequence). The CDR3 is 13 residues long. In nucleotides, the CDR3 is TGTGCCAGCGGGACTCTCGGGGACTATGGCTACACCTTC. Its translation is CASGTLGDYGYTF.